Listed below are T cell receptor beta chains from one sample, sequenced in a study of beta chain features in type 1 diabetes. Sequenced by immunoSEQ multiplex PCR; TCRdb stores in-frame clones only, minus some. The repertoire holds hundreds of thousands of clones, with approximately 70% as singletons. The sequenced material came from naive CD4+ T cells from blood. The source is a man aged 25 to 45 in good health. The CDR3 runs from the conserved cysteine through the conserved F or W. Fields, in order: CDR3 protein, CDR3 DNA, D gene, V gene, J gene, clone size. A D gene is named only where the DNA matches it firmly. Size values are once, few and many counts, or a class for expanded clones, and some rows have none.

CSVATVGFANEQFF	TGCAGCGTTGCAACCGTGGGATTTGCTAATGAGCAGTTCTTC	NA	TRBV29-1	TRBJ2-1	NA
CAWHPGYGYTF	TGTGCCTGGCATCCGGGCTATGGCTACACCTTC	NA	TRBV30	TRBJ1-2	NA
CAISDSGGVNTQYF	TGTGCCATCAGTGACAGCGGGGGGGTGAATACGCAGTATTTT	TRBD2	TRBV10-3	TRBJ2-3	few
CASSESGGLPPDTQYF	TGTGCCAGCAGTGAATCTGGAGGACTCCCCCCAGATACGCAGTATTTT	NA	TRBV25-1	TRBJ2-3	NA
CAGRGASYNEQFF	TGTGCCGGAAGGGGGGCCTCCTACAATGAGCAGTTCTTC	NA	TRBV30	TRBJ2-1	few
CSVLTGETQYF	TGCAGCGTCCTGACGGGAGAGACCCAGTACTTC	NA	TRBV29-1	TRBJ2-5	NA
CATSRDRRERNNEQFF	TGTGCCACCAGCAGAGATCGGCGGGAAAGGAACAATGAGCAGTTCTTC	NA	TRBV15	TRBJ2-1	NA
CASSWSQGAGEQYF	TGTGCCAGCAGCTGGTCTCAGGGGGCTGGGGAGCAGTACTTC	TRBD1	TRBV7-9	TRBJ2-7	NA
CASSRGGTDTQYF	TGTGCCAGCTCTAGAGGGGGCACAGATACGCAGTATTTT	NA	TRBV9	TRBJ2-3	NA
CAWSVQRGSLQETQYF	TGTGCCTGGAGTGTACAAAGGGGATCCCTCCAAGAGACCCAGTACTTC	NA	TRBV30	TRBJ2-5	NA
CAWSTDTDTQYF	TGTGCCTGGAGTACCGACACAGATACGCAGTATTTT	NA	TRBV30	TRBJ2-3	NA
CASSSEIRVSPLHF	TGTGCCAGCAGCTCTGAAATCAGGGTCTCACCCCTCCACTTT	NA	TRBV11-2	TRBJ1-6	NA
CASSHMAGNEQFF	TGTGCCAGCTCACACATGGCGGGGAATGAGCAGTTCTTC	NA	TRBV18	TRBJ2-1	NA
CASSDFAGDNQPQHF	TGTGCCAGCAGTGATTTCGCAGGGGACAATCAGCCCCAGCATTTT	NA	TRBV25-1	TRBJ1-5	NA
CASSQIAGGFGEQFF	TGTGCCAGCAGCCAAATAGCGGGAGGTTTTGGTGAGCAGTTCTTC	TRBD2	TRBV14	TRBJ2-1	few
CASSSRLAVPGELFF	TGTGCCAGCAGCTCCCGACTAGCTGTCCCCGGGGAGCTGTTTTTT	TRBD2	TRBV7-2	TRBJ2-2	NA
CAWSPGTGFVDTQYF	TGTGCCTGGTCCCCCGGGACAGGGTTTGTAGATACGCAGTATTTT	TRBD1	TRBV30	TRBJ2-3	NA
CASSQYRGQGWETQYF	TGCGCCAGCAGCCAGTATCGAGGACAGGGATGGGAGACCCAGTACTTC	TRBD1	TRBV4-3	TRBJ2-5	NA
CSVSDRGYEQYF	TGCAGCGTGTCCGACAGGGGCTACGAGCAGTACTTC	TRBD1	TRBV29-1	TRBJ2-7	NA
CATSRDIYNEQFF	TGTGCCACCAGCAGAGACATCTACAATGAGCAGTTCTTC	NA	TRBV15	TRBJ2-1	NA
CASAGGQGMSEQYF	TGTGCCAGCGCGGGGGGACAGGGCATGAGCGAGCAGTACTTC	NA	TRBV4-2	TRBJ2-7	NA
CASSPLAGRVQYF	TGTGCCAGCAGCCCTCTAGCGGGGAGAGTTCAGTACTTC	TRBD2	TRBV13	TRBJ2-4	NA
CAWRFAADYGYTF	TGTGCCTGGAGATTCGCCGCGGACTATGGCTACACCTTC	NA	TRBV30	TRBJ1-2	NA
CASSVVYEQYF	TGTGCCAGCAGCGTAGTCTACGAGCAGTACTTC	NA	TRBV9	TRBJ2-7	NA
CSVDAGPNEKLFF	TGCAGCGTTGATGCAGGACCTAATGAAAAACTGTTTTTT	NA	TRBV29-1	TRBJ1-4	NA
CASSEGIRSTDTQYF	TGTGCCAGCAGCGAGGGGATCCGGAGCACAGATACGCAGTATTTT	NA	TRBV9	TRBJ2-3	NA
CASSLTPWGTGNEQFF	TGTGCCAGCAGCCTAACCCCTTGGGGCACAGGCAATGAGCAGTTCTTC	NA	TRBV9	TRBJ2-1	NA
CASRLGGAETQYF	TGTGCCAGCAGGCTGGGAGGGGCGGAGACCCAGTACTTC	TRBD2	TRBV7-2	TRBJ2-5	NA
CASSPGTSGYEQYF	TGTGCCAGCTCACCCGGGACTAGCGGCTACGAGCAGTACTTC	TRBD2	TRBV18	TRBJ2-7	NA
CASSEKSLDGYTF	TGCGCCAGCAGTGAGAAGTCTCTTGATGGCTACACCTTC	NA	TRBV10-1	TRBJ1-2	once
CARAGGNGELFF	TGTGCCCGAGCAGGGGGCAACGGGGAGCTGTTTTTT	TRBD1	TRBV30	TRBJ2-2	few
CASSPPPGVTDTQYF	TGTGCCAGCAGCCCCCCGCCGGGGGTGACAGATACGCAGTATTTT	NA	TRBV7-2	TRBJ2-3	NA
CASSIGGTGEQYF	TGTGCCAGCAGCATCGGGGGAACAGGGGAGCAGTACTTC	NA	TRBV11-2	TRBJ2-7	NA
CASSFGQGRVDYSPLHF	TGTGCCAGCAGCTTCGGACAGGGGCGGGTAGATTATTCACCCCTCCACTTT	TRBD1	TRBV9	TRBJ1-6	NA
CASSEGNDHGYTF	TGTGCCAGCAGCGAAGGGAACGATCATGGCTACACCTTC	NA	TRBV5-6	TRBJ1-2	NA
CSALHGYEQYF	TGCAGCGCCCTGCACGGCTACGAGCAGTACTTC	NA	TRBV29-1	TRBJ2-7	NA
CAISESNLQETQYF	TGTGCCATCAGTGAGTCGAACCTTCAAGAGACCCAGTACTTC	NA	TRBV10-3	TRBJ2-5	NA
CASSVLRGVGTEAFF	TGTGCCAGCAGCGTCCTCAGGGGCGTTGGCACTGAAGCTTTCTTT	NA	TRBV9	TRBJ1-1	NA
CASSLASGSGANVLTF	TGTGCCAGCAGCTTAGCGTCGGGCTCTGGGGCCAACGTCCTGACTTTC	NA	TRBV7-9	TRBJ2-6	NA
CSPLGDTQYF	TGCAGTCCATTGGGGGATACGCAGTATTTT	NA	TRBV20-1	TRBJ2-3	NA
CSVIPATPNTEAFF	TGCAGCGTTATCCCAGCCACTCCGAACACTGAAGCTTTCTTT	NA	TRBV29-1	TRBJ1-1	NA
CSVDGEQFF	TGCAGCGTTGATGGTGAGCAGTTCTTC	NA	TRBV29-1	TRBJ2-1	few
CASSYLATTGTQYF	TGTGCCAGCAGTTACCTAGCTACCACGGGTACGCAGTATTTT	NA	TRBV2	TRBJ2-3	NA
CAISLDTVGEQYF	TGTGCCATCAGTCTGGATACCGTTGGCGAGCAGTACTTC	NA	TRBV10-3	TRBJ2-7	NA
CASSPPGLFGEQYF	TGTGCCAGCTCACCACCAGGACTTTTCGGCGAGCAGTACTTC	NA	TRBV18	TRBJ2-7	few